The 4 T cell receptor beta chains below come from one sample, sequenced in a study of a mutant IDH1 vaccine in newly diagnosed glioma. For these receptors, no antigen is known. The time point denotes: week 35, safety follow-up. Every vaccination contained 300 ug of the mutant IDH1 20-mer peptide and was paired with topical imiquimod. The assay was immunoSEQ multiplex PCR, and TCRdb's table has in-frame clones only and misses some. The sample yields about 50,000 clones, around four fifths seen once. Material: PBMCs, obtained from a glioma patient whose treatment included an IDH1 peptide vaccine. The source is a woman aged 18-29 years with glioma.

The chain is built from TRBV6-1 and TRBJ2-6; D may correspond to TRBD1 or TRBD2 (5 bases each). Germline values: CDR1 MNHNS, CDR2 SASEGT. The CDR3 loop spans 16 amino acids. V lost 2 bases and J 4 bases, leaving 12 bases between the germline ends. CDR3 nucleotide sequence: TGTGCCAGCAGTGAACTGATGGGGGTAGGGGCCAACGTCCTGACTTTC. As protein: CASSELMGVGANVLTF.

The rearrangement joins TRBV9 to TRBJ2-7; the D gene is possibly TRBD1 (5 bases). Trimming stripped 0 bases from V and 3 bases from J, with 13 bases between. Per germline, CDR1 SGDLS and CDR2 YYNGEE. The CDR3 has 15 amino acids. CDR3 loop: CASSVDSGLGYEQYF. Written as DNA, the CDR3 is TGTGCCAGCAGCGTAGATTCAGGGTTAGGCTACGAGCAGTACTTC.

V gene TRBV2 combines with J gene TRBJ2-1; 10 nucleotides match TRBD2. The germline gives CDR1 SNHLY, CDR2 FYNNEI. The trim removed 0 bases at V and 7 bases at J, leaving 12 bases unmatched. The CDR3 runs to 18 residues. CDR3 region: CASSEAWGASGGPNEQFF. Written as DNA, the CDR3 is TGTGCCAGCAGTGAAGCATGGGGGGCTAGCGGGGGACCAAATGAGCAGTTCTTC.

J is TRBJ2-1 and V is TRBV4-2; 9 bases map to TRBD2. J gave up 10 bases and V 0 bases, and 10 bases lay outside the gene matches. This CDR3 has 16 amino acids. Germline CDR1 is LGHNA and CDR2 is YNFKEQ. The CDR3 spells CASSQDISGGSGEQFF. The CDR3 DNA reads as TGTGCCAGCAGCCAAGATATAAGCGGGGGGTCCGGAGAGCAGTTCTTC.